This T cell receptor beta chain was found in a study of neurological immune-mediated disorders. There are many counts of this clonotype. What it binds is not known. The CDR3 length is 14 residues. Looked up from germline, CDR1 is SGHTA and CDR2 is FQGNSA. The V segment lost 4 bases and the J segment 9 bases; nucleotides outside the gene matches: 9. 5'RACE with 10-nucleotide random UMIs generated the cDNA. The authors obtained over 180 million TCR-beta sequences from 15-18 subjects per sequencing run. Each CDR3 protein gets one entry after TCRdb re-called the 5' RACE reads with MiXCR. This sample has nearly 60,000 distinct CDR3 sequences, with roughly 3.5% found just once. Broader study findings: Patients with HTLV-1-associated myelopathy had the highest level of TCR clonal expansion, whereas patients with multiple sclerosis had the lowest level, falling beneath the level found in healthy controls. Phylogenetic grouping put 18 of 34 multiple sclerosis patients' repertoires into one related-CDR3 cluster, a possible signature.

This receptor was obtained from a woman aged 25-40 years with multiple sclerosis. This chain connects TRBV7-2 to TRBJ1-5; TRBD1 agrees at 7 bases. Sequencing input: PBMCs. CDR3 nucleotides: TGTGCCAGCAGCTCACGACAGGGAGGAGGGCCCCAGCATTTT. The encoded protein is CASSSRQGGGPQHF.